The 12 T cell receptor beta chains below all came from one sample that was sequenced in a study of T cells expressing NK-cell markers (dated by TCRdb to 2018 to 2020). The library was made by 5' RACE. Sequencer: Illumina HiSeq 2000. TCRdb reprocessed the reads; each CDR3 protein sequence makes one entry, and DNA is unavailable. The sample table gives about 160,000 distinct CDR3 sequences. Roughly 18% of the sample is held by the ten biggest clonotypes. Sequenced sample: blood T cells: a sorted CD56 or NKG2C T cell subset, CD4+ or CD8+ T cells, or bulk PBMC T cells (not recorded which). Receptors originate from a woman between 18 and 70 years old in good health.

The V and J genes are TRBV6-1 and TRBJ1-4. Germline V gives CDR1 MNHNS, CDR2 SASEGT. The CDR3 is 15 residues long. The CDR3 sequence: CASREHVLANEKLFF.

The chain is built from TRBV7-6 and TRBJ2-5; the D call of TRBD2 rests on TCRdb alone, since no DNA is present to check it. The CDR3 runs 18 residues. CDR1 and CDR2 (germline): SGHVS, FNYEAQ. This CDR3 is CASTLSATRVLGQETQYF.

The chain links TRBV20-1 to TRBJ2-3. The CDR3 sequence is 13 residues long. Germline V gene data show CDR1 as DFQATT and CDR2 as SNEGSKA (reference sequence). CDR3 sequence: CSVLESGPDTQYF.

The chain employs TRBV2 and TRBJ2-5; no DNA is available, so the TRBD2 call from TCRdb remains unchecked. The length of the CDR3 is 15 residues. Germline V gives CDR1 SNHLY, CDR2 FYNNEI. Here the CDR3 reads CASRTGVGGQETQYF. Based on the CDR3 plus reference TRBV2 and TRBJ2-5, the full variable domain is EPEVTQTPSHQVTQMGQEVILRCVPISNHLYFYWYRQILGQKVEFLVSFYNNEISEKSEIFDDQFSVERPDGSNFTLKIRSTKLEDSAMYFCASRTGVGGQETQYFGPGTRLLVL.

The rearrangement links TRBV28 to TRBJ2-2; the D call from TCRdb, TRBD1, cannot be confirmed without DNA. CDR3 size: 17 residues. Germline values: CDR1 MDHEN, CDR2 SYDVKM. The CDR3 loop is CASSRQAGQGNTGELFF. Filled out from reference TRBV28 and TRBJ2-2, the complete variable domain reads DVKVTQSSRYLVKRTGEKVFLECVQDMDHENMFWYRQDPGLGLRLIYFSYDVKMKEKGDIPEGYSVSREKKERFSLILESASTNQTSMYLCASSRQAGQGNTGELFFGEGSRLTVL.

The rearrangement uses TRBV7-9 and TRBJ1-1; TCRdb proposes TRBD1, but this gene call is untestable without DNA. Germline lookup yields CDR1 SEHNR and CDR2 FQNEAQ (reference sequence). The CDR3 totals 15 residues. CDR3 amino acids: CASRPGPTQNTEAFF. The full variable domain, in which reference TRBV7-9 and TRBJ1-1 provide the parts outside the CDR3, is DTGVSQNPRHKITKRGQNVTFRCDPISEHNRLYWYRQTLGQGPEFLTYFQNEAQLEKSRLLSDRFSAERPKGSFSTLEIQRTEQGDSAMYLCASRPGPTQNTEAFFGQGTRLTVV.

This chain links TRBV28 with TRBJ1-5; absent DNA, TCRdb's TRBD1 call cannot be checked. The V gene's germline CDR1 is MDHEN and CDR2 SYDVKM. This CDR3 contains 15 residues. CDR3 amino acids: CASSPPDTVYQPQHF.

The genes are TRBV11-1 and TRBJ2-3; the TCRdb D gene call, TRBD2, has no DNA to confirm it. In germline, CDR1 is SGHAT, CDR2 FQDESV (reference sequence). The CDR3 has 15 amino acids. CDR3 in amino acids: CASSFPGGSTDTQYF. The entire variable domain, with the rest obtained from reference TRBV11-1 and TRBJ2-3, is as follows: EAEVAQSPRYKITEKSQAVAFWCDPISGHATLYWYRQILGQGPELLVQFQDESVVDDSQLPKDRFSAERLKGVDSTLKIQPAELGDSAMYLCASSFPGGSTDTQYFGPGTRLTVL.

The gene calls are TRBV10-3 and TRBJ2-7; TCRdb selects TRBD1, and the lack of DNA leaves this call unchecked. From germline, CDR1 is ENHRY and CDR2 SYGVKD. This CDR3 has 16 residues. CDR3 sequence reads: CAISDNVSGQTYEQYF.

The chain couples TRBV12-3 or TRBV12-4 to TRBJ1-1; TCRdb picks TRBD1, but there is no DNA to check that call. The CDR3 contains 15 residues. The CDR3 is CASRHRGSLNTEAFF.

The chain uses TRBV20-1 and TRBJ1-4; checking the TCRdb D call of TRBD1 is not possible without DNA. Looked up from germline, CDR1 is DFQATT and CDR2 is SNEGSKA (reference sequence). The CDR3 has 14 amino acids. The CDR3 sequence: CSASGAGRNEKLFF.

V and J are TRBV3-1 and TRBJ2-7; TCRdb gives TRBD1 as the D gene, but with no DNA this cannot be confirmed. CDR3 length: 16 amino acids. CDR1 and CDR2 (germline): LGHDT, YNNKEL (reference sequence). This chain's CDR3 is CASSEYGTPISYEQYF.